This T cell receptor (beta chain) was captured by sequencing in a study of T cell repertoires in cytomegalovirus infection. For the study at large: CMV infection plus the matching HLA type was flagged by public TCR beta signatures. Study findings and constraints: In two of eight donors, the top clonotype was HLA-C-restricted CMV-specific.

As for this clonotype: Its antigen is as yet unknown.

TCRdb re-called the reads through MiXCR, storing one row per CDR3 protein. This sample has roughly 230,000 distinct CDR3 sequences, with about 20% found just once. The CDR3 loop spans 14 amino acids. Deletions cut 5 bases from V and 3 bases from J, with 14 bases between. Germline CDR1 reads MGHRA; CDR2 reads YSYEKL. The chain has TRBV4-1 and TRBJ2-7; D is possibly TRBD1 (5 bases). Input material: CD8+ T cells from PBMCs. The TCR was taken from a human donor in good health (CMV status not recorded). Some clones in this sample may be carry-over from other donors' samples. DNA of the CDR3: TGCGCCAGCAGCACCAGGGCACCGGGCTACGAGCAGTACTTC. Translating gives CASSTRAPGYEQYF.